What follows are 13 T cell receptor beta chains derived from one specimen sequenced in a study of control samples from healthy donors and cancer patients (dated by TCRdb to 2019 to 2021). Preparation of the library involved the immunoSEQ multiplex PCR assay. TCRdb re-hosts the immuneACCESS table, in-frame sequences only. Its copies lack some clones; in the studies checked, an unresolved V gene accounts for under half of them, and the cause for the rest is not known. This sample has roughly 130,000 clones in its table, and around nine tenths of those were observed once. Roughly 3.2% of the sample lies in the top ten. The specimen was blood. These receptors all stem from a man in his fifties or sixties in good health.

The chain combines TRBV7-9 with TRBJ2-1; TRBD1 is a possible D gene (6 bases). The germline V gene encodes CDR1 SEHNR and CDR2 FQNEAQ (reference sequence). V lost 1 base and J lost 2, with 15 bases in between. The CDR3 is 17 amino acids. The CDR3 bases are TGTGCCAGCAGCTTAGTACAACTAGGGGGAACCTACAATGAGCAGTTCTTC. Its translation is CASSLVQLGGTYNEQFF.

CDR3 coding DNA: TGTGCCAGCAGCCAAGATGACAGGGGAAATCAGCCCCAGCATTTT. This gives the protein CASSQDDRGNQPQHF. The chain uses TRBV4-2 and TRBJ1-5, with 8 positions matching TRBD1. CDR3 length: 15 residues. Germline V lookup: CDR1 LGHNA, CDR2 YNFKEQ. With V trimmed by 0 bases and J by 4 bases, 2 bases remained unmatched.

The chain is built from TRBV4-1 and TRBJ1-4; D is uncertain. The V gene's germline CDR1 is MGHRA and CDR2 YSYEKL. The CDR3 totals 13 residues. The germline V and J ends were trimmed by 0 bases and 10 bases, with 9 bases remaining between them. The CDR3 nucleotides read TGCGCCAGCAGCCAAGATAGGATCTTAAAACTGTTTTTT. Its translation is CASSQDRILKLFF.

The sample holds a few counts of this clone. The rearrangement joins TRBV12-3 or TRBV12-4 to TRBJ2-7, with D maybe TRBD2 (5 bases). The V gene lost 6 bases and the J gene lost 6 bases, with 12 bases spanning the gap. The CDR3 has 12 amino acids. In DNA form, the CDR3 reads TGTGCCAGCAGCCGGACTGCTTCCGAGCAGTACTTC. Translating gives CASSRTASEQYF.

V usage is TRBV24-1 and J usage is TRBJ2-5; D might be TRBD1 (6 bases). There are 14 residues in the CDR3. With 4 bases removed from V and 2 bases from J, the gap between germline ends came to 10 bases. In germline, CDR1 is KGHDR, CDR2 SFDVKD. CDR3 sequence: CATSDWTEQETQYF. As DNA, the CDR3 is TGTGCCACCAGTGACTGGACAGAGCAAGAGACCCAGTACTTC.

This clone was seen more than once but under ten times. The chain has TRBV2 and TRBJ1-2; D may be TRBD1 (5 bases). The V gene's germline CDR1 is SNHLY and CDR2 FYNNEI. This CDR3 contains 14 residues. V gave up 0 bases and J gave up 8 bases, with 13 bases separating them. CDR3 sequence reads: CASSEALLGDGYTF. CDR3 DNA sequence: TGTGCCAGCAGTGAAGCGCTTCTAGGGGACGGCTACACCTTC. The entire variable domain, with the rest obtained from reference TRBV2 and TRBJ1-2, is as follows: EPEVTQTPSHQVTQMGQEVILRCVPISNHLYFYWYRQILGQKVEFLVSFYNNEISEKSEIFDDQFSVERPDGSNFTLKIRSTKLEDSAMYFCASSEALLGDGYTFGSGTRLTVV.

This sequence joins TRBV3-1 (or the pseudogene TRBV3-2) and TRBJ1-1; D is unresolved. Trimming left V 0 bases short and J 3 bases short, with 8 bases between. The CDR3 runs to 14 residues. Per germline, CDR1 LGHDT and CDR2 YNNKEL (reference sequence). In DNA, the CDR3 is TGTGCCAGCAGCCAAGATAGTGGACACACTGAAGCTTTCTTT. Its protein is CASSQDSGHTEAFF.

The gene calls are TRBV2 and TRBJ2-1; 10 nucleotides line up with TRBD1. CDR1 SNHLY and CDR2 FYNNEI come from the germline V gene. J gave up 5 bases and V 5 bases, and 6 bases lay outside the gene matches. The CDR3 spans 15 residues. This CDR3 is CASSRVDRGNNEQFF. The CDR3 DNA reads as TGTGCCAGCAGTCGAGTGGACAGGGGGAACAATGAGCAGTTCTTC.

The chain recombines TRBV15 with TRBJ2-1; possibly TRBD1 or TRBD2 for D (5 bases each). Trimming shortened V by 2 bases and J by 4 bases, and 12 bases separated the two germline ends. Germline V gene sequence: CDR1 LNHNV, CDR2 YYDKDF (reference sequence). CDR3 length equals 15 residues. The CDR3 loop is CATSRTGTGYNEQFF. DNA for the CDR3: TGTGCCACCAGCAGAACCGGGACGGGATACAATGAGCAGTTCTTC.

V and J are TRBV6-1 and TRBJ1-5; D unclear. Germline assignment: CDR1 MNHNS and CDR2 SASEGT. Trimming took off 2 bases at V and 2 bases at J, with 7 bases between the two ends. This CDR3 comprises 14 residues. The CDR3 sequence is CASSELFGNQPQHF. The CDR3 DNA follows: TGTGCCAGCAGTGAATTATTTGGCAATCAGCCCCAGCATTTT.

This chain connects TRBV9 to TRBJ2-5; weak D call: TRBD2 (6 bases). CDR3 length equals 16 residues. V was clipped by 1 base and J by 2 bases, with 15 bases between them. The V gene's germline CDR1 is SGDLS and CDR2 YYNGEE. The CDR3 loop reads CASSVTPFGGQETQYF. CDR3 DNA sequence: TGTGCCAGCAGCGTAACCCCCTTTGGGGGGCAAGAGACCCAGTACTTC.

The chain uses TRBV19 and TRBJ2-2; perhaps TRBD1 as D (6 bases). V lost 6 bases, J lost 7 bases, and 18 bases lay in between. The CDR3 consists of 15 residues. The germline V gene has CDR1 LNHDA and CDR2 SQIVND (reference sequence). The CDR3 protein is CASSRQEDKFGELFF. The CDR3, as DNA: TGTGCCAGTAGCAGACAGGAGGATAAGTTCGGGGAGCTGTTTTTT.

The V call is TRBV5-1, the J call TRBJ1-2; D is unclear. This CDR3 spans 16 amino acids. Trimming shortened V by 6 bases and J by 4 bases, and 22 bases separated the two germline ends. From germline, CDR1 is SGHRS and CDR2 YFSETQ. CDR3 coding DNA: TGCGCCAGCACCTACACAGTACCCCCGGGCAGCTATGGCTACACCTTC. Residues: CASTYTVPPGSYGYTF.